One TCR beta chain is described in this entry. The clone's antigen remains unknown. Because it lacks the conserved phenylalanine or tryptophan at the end, this CDR3 is likely a read error. The DNA is omitted, as the CDR3 cannot be located on it reliably, and the CDR3 follows TCRdb's listing. Using the deep immunoSEQ assay, TCR CDR3 regions were amplified from genomic DNA by multiplex PCR. For each cell subset, the extracted genomic DNA was distributed evenly across all wells of several immunoSEQ 96-well plates, and each plate served as one replicate. Each replicate PCR for sorted subsets received approximately 220 ng genomic DNA, equal to 28,000 or so T cell genomes. The purified libraries were quantified using a Qubit 3.0 fluorometer, sized with a Bioanalyzer 2100, and then quantified again using the KAPA Library Quantification kit. A separate single-read 150-cycle Illumina NextSeq 550 flow cell was used to sequence each immunoSEQ 96-well plate. Turning to the authors' computational methods: Because the immunoSEQ output included only junctional sequences and no quality scores, the filtering could not be the same as the filtering used for full-length reads. To assign V/J genes and CDR3, sequences were annotated using PyIR, a Python wrapper for IgBLAST v1.9, with IMGT germline references. Reads were removed for weak V/J assignments (E-value above 1e-6), missing CDR3, stop codons, out-of-frame junctions, or ambiguous translated residues. V3J clonotypes were defined by identical inferred V gene, J gene, and CDR3 amino acid sequence. To compute the percentage overlap between repertoires, the number of shared unique clonotypes was divided by the size of the smaller repertoire. Repertoire richness was assessed with RTK rarefaction, the Chao1 estimator, and Recon v2.1 estimates of unobserved clonotypes. OLGA was used to compute generation probabilities for all TCRbeta clonotypes that the gDNA method yielded from four donors. TCRdb limited this immuneACCESS table to in-frame rearrangements with V and J called. A share of clones is missing; checked studies link under half to unresolved V genes, and the rest is unexplained. That table supplies the V and J calls and clone size; D and trimming were determined from the DNA. This sample lists 2 million to 2.5 million clones; about 95% were detected once. The ten largest account for around 1.1% of the sample.

The CDR3 region is 10 residues in length, termini included. CD8 naive samples were CD45RO-negative cells positively selected for CCR7, giving a CD45RA+CCR7+ population that excluded TemRA cells. The donors were healthy, HIV-negative adults with no recently reported acute infections or vaccinations. Every donor was a Caucasian adult residing in Nashville, Tennessee, USA. Blood was collected by leukapheresis, and PBMCs were isolated by Ficoll-Histopaque density gradient centrifugation and then cryopreserved in liquid nitrogen vapor phase. Analytical flow cytometry was used to check the purity and quantity of each magnetically sorted T cell population. Each sorted fraction had its genomic DNA isolated and then quantified by UV absorbance on a Nanodrop 2000c. The sample is drawn from a study of shared clonotypes between healthy human individuals (TCRdb year 2020). A note on the overall study: The cohort included a few men and two women between 18 and 49 years of age. For each donor, three plates each were used for CD4 naive and CD4 memory, two plates were used for CD8 naive, and one plate was used for CD8 memory. To estimate repertoire size and how much clonotype sharing occurs between individuals, the study deeply sequenced the blood TCR repertoires of a handful of healthy adults. To increase sequencing depth and limit assay-specific biases, TCR repertoire library preparation and sequencing were carried out by different laboratories using diverse techniques. Each donor's leukapheresis produced roughly between about 0.9 and 9.5 billion PBMCs. The paper's findings and limits, for the study overall: Based on pairwise subsampling, the degree of clonotype sharing among donors was expected to be affected by sequencing depth. Estimated clonotype richness was generally larger for naive than for memory subsets. Sampling was limited to blood, and TCR repertoires in tissue likely differ from TCR repertoires in blood. Incomplete sequencing was indicated by rarefaction of sorted-subset datasets, despite the large sequencing depth. Sharing across a few donors was observed for 5% to 6.5% of naive CD4, less than 4% of naive CD8, 2% to 2.5% of memory CD4, and over 0.3% of memory CD8 clonotypes. The genetic and exposure-history diversity represented was limited by the small number of donors. Compared with non-shared clonotypes, clonotypes shared by all four sorted-subset donors had higher generation probabilities.

The sample was naive CD8+ T cells sorted from blood. The sample's cell subset or site label is to be understood as: CD45RA+CCR7+. The receptor chain draws on TRBV21-1 and TRBJ2-7; whether TRBD1, the table's D call, matches the DNA was not checked. TRBV21-1 is labeled a pseudogene. The source is a man aged 18 to 29 in good health. Here the CDR3 is given as CASREDRGPL.